This TCR beta chain was observed in a study of T cell responses to AZD1222 COVID-19 vaccine. Study-level results: Donors were largely white British and mainly female; clonal diversity was possibly underestimated.

With respect to this clone: The antigen is not known.

Sequenced by immunoSEQ multiplex PCR; TCRdb stores in-frame clones only, minus some. The sample holds about 120,000 clones, about 85% seen once. This clonotype was sampled from an adult who received the AZD1222 COVID-19 vaccine. The sequenced sample was peripheral blood, obtained 28 days after the second AZD1222 dose.

CDR3: CASSSLAAIPPLHF. For the CDR3, the DNA is TGTGCCAGCAGCTCCCTTGCGGCTATTCCACCCCTCCACTTT. The J gene is TRBJ1-6, the V gene TRBV7-2; D not certain. CDR3 length: 14 residues. V was cut by 4 bases and J by 11 bases, with 15 bases left in between. Germline V gene lookup returns CDR1 SGHTA and CDR2 FQGNSA.